The next 25 T cell receptor beta chains were all read from a single sample in a study of cytomegalovirus exposure and HLA in healthy donors. In the PCR, 60 Vbeta and 13 Jbeta primers were used. The repertoire was sequenced with immunoSEQ multiplex PCR; TCRdb's copy has only in-frame clones and lacks some. There are some 160,000 clones in the sample; 86% occur only once, and under 2.5% lies in the top ten. Sequenced sample: PBMCs. The receptors come from a woman aged 18 to 35 in good health and CMV-seronegative.

V gene TRBV2 combines with J gene TRBJ1-5; D gene unclear. The CDR3 covers 14 residues. V was clipped by 6 bases and J by 6 bases, with 15 bases between them. The germline V gene has CDR1 SNHLY and CDR2 FYNNEI. The CDR3 is CASRNIGEGQPQHF. The CDR3 region has the DNA TGTGCCAGCAGGAATATCGGGGAGGGTCAGCCCCAGCATTTT. Variable domain in full (rest from reference TRBV2 and TRBJ1-5): EPEVTQTPSHQVTQMGQEVILRCVPISNHLYFYWYRQILGQKVEFLVSFYNNEISEKSEIFDDQFSVERPDGSNFTLKIRSTKLEDSAMYFCASRNIGEGQPQHFGDGTRLSIL.

The V gene is TRBV6-1, the J gene TRBJ1-5; D is unclear. With 6 bases removed from V and 7 bases from J, the gap between germline ends came to 13 bases. Per germline, CDR1 MNHNS and CDR2 SASEGT. The CDR3 is 13 amino acids. CDR3 nucleotide sequence: TGTGCCAGCAGCGAGACACGTCAACAGCCCCAGCATTTT. It encodes CASSETRQQPQHF.

The CDR3 DNA reads TGTGCCAGTAGTCCCCTGACCCGGGGAGCACAGACCCAGTACTTC. It specifies CASSPLTRGAQTQYF. The chain joins TRBV19 to TRBJ2-5, with D possibly TRBD2 on 5 matching bases. V was trimmed by 5 bases and J by 6 bases, leaving 19 bases between them. There are 15 residues in the CDR3. Germline CDR1 reads LNHDA; CDR2 reads SQIVND (reference sequence).

This clone occurred once. The V and J genes are TRBV6-6 and TRBJ2-1; TRBD2 matches 7 bases. The V and J ends lost 5 bases and 4 bases, in that order; junction bases with no gene match: 8. The CDR3 consists of 15 residues. Germline values: CDR1 MNHNY, CDR2 SVGAGI (reference sequence). CDR3 nucleotide sequence: TGTGCCAGCAGTCAGCCGGGGACTATATACAATGAGCAGTTCTTC. It yields the protein CASSQPGTIYNEQFF.

This clone was found a few times. The rearrangement uses TRBV2 and TRBJ1-5; D unclear. Trimming pared 3 bases from V and 3 bases from J, leaving 9 bases between. The germline gives CDR1 SNHLY, CDR2 FYNNEI. This CDR3 has 14 amino acids. The CDR3 region is CASSDQVLNQPQHF. The CDR3 DNA follows: TGTGCCAGCAGTGATCAGGTGCTCAATCAGCCCCAGCATTTT.

The gene calls are TRBV30 and TRBJ2-1, with 8 positions matching TRBD2. The CDR3 is made up of 18 amino acids. Germline loops: CDR1 GTSNPN, CDR2 SVGIG (reference sequence). V shed 3 bases, J shed 3 bases, and the junction held 16 bases outside the gene matches. CDR3 in DNA: TGTGCCTGGAGGAGAGATAGCGGGACACCGATGTTCTACAATGAGCAGTTCTTC. Amino acids: CAWRRDSGTPMFYNEQFF. The whole variable domain, remainder taken from reference TRBV30 and TRBJ2-1, is SQTIHQWPATLVQPVGSPLSLECTVEGTSNPNLYWYRQAAGRGLQLLFYSVGIGQISSEVPQNLSASRPQDRQFILSSKKLLLSDSGFYLCAWRRDSGTPMFYNEQFFGPGTRLTVL.

This chain joins TRBV5-1 and TRBJ1-1, with D unresolved. CDR3 length: 17 residues. The V gene's germline CDR1 is SGHRS and CDR2 YFSETQ. V was trimmed by 0 bases and J by 11 bases, leaving 26 bases between them. The CDR3 here is CASSLDRGGWGSPPAFF. Here the CDR3 DNA reads TGCGCCAGCAGCTTGGACCGCGGAGGGTGGGGTTCGCCGCCGGCTTTCTTT.

V is TRBV27 and J is TRBJ1-5; a possible D gene is TRBD1 (6 bases). The CDR3 is 14 residues long. Germline V gene lookup returns CDR1 MNHEY and CDR2 SMNVEV (reference sequence). Between the trimmed V and J ends, which lost 8 bases and 6 bases, there was a span of 17 bases. CDR3 coding DNA: TGTGCCAGCTCCTACCAAGGGGGGGCTCAGCCCCAGCATTTT. Amino acid sequence: CASSYQGGAQPQHF.

The chain employs TRBV7-2 and TRBJ2-3, with 12 positions matching TRBD2. The CDR3 has 14 residues. Per germline, CDR1 SGHTA and CDR2 FQGNSA. The V segment lost 6 bases and the J segment 6 bases; nucleotides outside the gene matches: 4. The CDR3 nucleotides read TGTGCCAGCAGACCTAGCGGGGGGGCCGATACGCAGTATTTT. Translated: CASRPSGGADTQYF.

The chain has TRBV28 and TRBJ1-4; the D is unclear. Trimming removed 6 bases from V and 4 bases from J, with 18 bases in between. Germline V gene sequence: CDR1 MDHEN, CDR2 SYDVKM. This CDR3 comprises 16 residues. The CDR3 protein is CASSPQEAANNEKLFF. DNA of the CDR3: TGTGCCAGCAGCCCCCAAGAGGCAGCCAATAATGAAAAACTGTTTTTT.

The chain is built from TRBV30 and TRBJ2-7, with 10 bases fitting TRBD1. The CDR3 totals 13 residues. The trim removed 8 bases at V and 3 bases at J, leaving 7 bases unmatched. Germline CDR1 GTSNPN, CDR2 SVGIG (reference sequence). The CDR3 DNA reads as TGTGCCCAACAGGGACAGGGGCACTACGAGCAGTACTTC. Protein: CAQQGQGHYEQYF.

The CDR3 is CASSLALAVDGYTF. DNA of the CDR3: TGTGCCAGCAGCTTAGCCTTGGCAGTGGATGGCTACACCTTC. V gene TRBV7-9 combines with J gene TRBJ1-2; D is uncertain. The CDR3 is 14 amino acids. CDR1 and CDR2 (germline): SEHNR, FQNEAQ (reference sequence). Trimming removed 0 bases from V and 6 bases from J, with 11 bases in between. Together with reference TRBV7-9 and TRBJ1-2, the CDR3 gives the full variable domain: DTGVSQNPRHKITKRGQNVTFRCDPISEHNRLYWYRQTLGQGPEFLTYFQNEAQLEKSRLLSDRFSAERPKGSFSTLEIQRTEQGDSAMYLCASSLALAVDGYTFGSGTRLTVV.

The chain combines TRBV2 with TRBJ2-5, with 7 bases lining up with TRBD2. The J call is doubtful: the DNA matches TRBJ2-7 better. Germline V gene sequence: CDR1 SNHLY, CDR2 FYNNEI. The CDR3 is 14 residues long. The DNA for the CDR3 is TGTGCCAGCAGGGGGGGGTTAGATACCTACGAGCAGTACTTC. As protein: CASRGGLDTYEQYF.

The rearrangement joins TRBV5-1 to TRBJ1-1, with no clear D. Germline CDR1 and CDR2: SGHRS and YFSETQ. V was cut by 4 bases and J by 1 base, with 11 bases left in between. This CDR3 is 14 amino acids long. Here the CDR3 DNA reads TGCGCCAGCAGCCTCGAGTGGGCGAACACTGAAGCTTTCTTT. Translating gives CASSLEWANTEAFF.

J is TRBJ2-5 and V is TRBV9; 9 positions match TRBD2. The CDR3 has 15 residues. CDR1 and CDR2 (germline): SGDLS, YYNGEE. V lost 4 bases and J lost 5; bases outside the gene matches: 9. The CDR3 loop is CASSPRGGAMETQYF. In DNA, the CDR3 is TGTGCCAGCAGCCCCCGCGGGGGGGCTATGGAGACCCAGTACTTC.

This clone was detected only once. This rearrangement joins TRBV19 to TRBJ1-1, with D possibly TRBD1 on 5 matching bases. CDR1 is LNHDA and CDR2 is SQIVND in the germline V gene (reference sequence). Deletions cut 1 base from V and 0 bases from J, with 6 bases between. This CDR3 is built from 14 residues. CDR3 sequence: CASSIAGMNTEAFF. The CDR3 DNA reads as TGTGCCAGTAGTATAGCAGGGATGAACACTGAAGCTTTCTTT.

This chain links TRBV4-1 with TRBJ2-2, with 7 bases identical to TRBD2. From germline, CDR1 is MGHRA and CDR2 YSYEKL. Trimming at V came to 3 bases and at J to 7 bases, leaving 11 bases not matched to a gene. This CDR3 has 16 amino acids. CDR3 loop: CASSHVKGGPNGELFF. The CDR3 coding sequence is TGCGCCAGCAGCCACGTGAAGGGAGGGCCAAACGGGGAGCTGTTTTTT.

The genes are TRBV5-1 and TRBJ2-3; D is possibly TRBD2 (7 bases). Per the germline V gene, CDR1 is SGHRS and CDR2 is YFSETQ. The germline V and J ends were trimmed by 5 bases and 0 bases, with 13 bases remaining between them. The CDR3 contains 15 residues. DNA of the CDR3: TGCGCCAGCAGTAGGGGGGGGGAGAGCACAGATACGCAGTATTTT. It translates to CASSRGGESTDTQYF.

V usage is TRBV6-4 and J usage is TRBJ1-1; TRBD1 matches 7 bases. This CDR3 comprises 14 residues. Trimming removed 5 bases from V and 2 bases from J; junction bases left unmatched: 5. Germline values: CDR1 MRHNA, CDR2 SNTAGT. The CDR3 bases are TGTGCCAGCAGTACAGGGGTGGATAACACTGAAGCTTTCTTT. Translated: CASSTGVDNTEAFF.

This sequence joins TRBV9 and TRBJ2-1; 11 positions agree with TRBD2. Germline V gives CDR1 SGDLS, CDR2 YYNGEE. The CDR3 length is 17 residues. The trim removed 1 base at V and 5 bases at J, leaving 8 bases unmatched. For the CDR3, the DNA is TGTGCCAGCAGCGTACGCGGCGGGACTAGCGGCCACAATGAGCAGTTCTTC. Protein product: CASSVRGGTSGHNEQFF.

This clone was seen a handful of times. V and J are TRBV6-6 and TRBJ2-2, with unresolved D. The CDR3 sequence is 11 residues long. V lost 7 bases and J 5 bases, leaving 5 bases between the germline ends. CDR1 and CDR2 from the germline V gene are MNHNY and SVGAGI (reference sequence). The CDR3 nucleotides read TGTGCCAGCATAACAACCGGGGAGCTGTTTTTT. This sequence encodes CASITTGELFF.

The rearrangement uses TRBV7-2 and TRBJ2-3; 10 bases agree with TRBD2. The V segment lost 1 base and the J segment 1 base; nucleotides outside the gene matches: 2. Germline CDR1 reads SGHTA; CDR2 reads FQGNSA. The length of the CDR3 is 16 residues. DNA for the CDR3: TGTGCCAGCAGCTTAGGGCTAGCGGGAGGCACAGATACGCAGTATTTT. It translates to CASSLGLAGGTDTQYF.

This clone showed up just once. The V gene is TRBV19, the J gene TRBJ2-7, with D unresolved. The V and J ends lost 7 bases and 1 base respectively, with 11 bases between them. Per the germline V gene, CDR1 is LNHDA and CDR2 is SQIVND (reference sequence). The CDR3 extends over 13 amino acids. The CDR3 nucleotides read TGTGCCAGTATTGACTCCCGTTCCTACGAGCAGTACTTC. As protein: CASIDSRSYEQYF.

The chain joins TRBV19 to TRBJ2-1; possible D gene TRBD1, 5 bases. Germline-derived CDR1 and CDR2 are LNHDA and SQIVND (reference sequence). V lost 6 bases to trimming and J lost 9 bases, with 18 bases between them. CDR3 size: 14 residues. This CDR3 reads CASSLDAGWSEQFF. For the CDR3, the DNA is TGTGCCAGTAGCTTGGACGCAGGGTGGTCTGAGCAGTTCTTC.

The V and J genes are TRBV20-1 and TRBJ1-2; 8 bases map to TRBD1. The CDR3 is made up of 11 amino acids. V lost 5 bases, J lost 7 bases, and 3 bases stayed unmatched. From germline, CDR1 is DFQATT and CDR2 SNEGSKA (reference sequence). The CDR3 sequence is CSAQGAAGYTF. For the CDR3, the DNA is TGCAGTGCTCAGGGGGCGGCTGGCTACACCTTC.